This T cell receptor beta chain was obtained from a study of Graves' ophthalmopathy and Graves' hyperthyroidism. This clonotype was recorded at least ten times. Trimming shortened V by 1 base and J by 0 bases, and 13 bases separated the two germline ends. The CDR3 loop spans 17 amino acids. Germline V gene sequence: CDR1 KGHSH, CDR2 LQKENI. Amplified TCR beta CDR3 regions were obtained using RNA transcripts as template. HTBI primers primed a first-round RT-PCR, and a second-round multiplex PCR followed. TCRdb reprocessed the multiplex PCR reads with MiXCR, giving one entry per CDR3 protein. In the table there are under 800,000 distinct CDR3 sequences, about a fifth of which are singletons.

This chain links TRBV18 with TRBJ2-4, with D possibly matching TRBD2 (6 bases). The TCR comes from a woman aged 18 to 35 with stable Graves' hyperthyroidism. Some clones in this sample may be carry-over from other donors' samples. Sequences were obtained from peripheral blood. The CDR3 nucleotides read TGTGCCAGCTCACCACTGGGGCAGACTAGAGCCAAAAACATTCAGTACTTC. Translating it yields CASSPLGQTRAKNIQYF.